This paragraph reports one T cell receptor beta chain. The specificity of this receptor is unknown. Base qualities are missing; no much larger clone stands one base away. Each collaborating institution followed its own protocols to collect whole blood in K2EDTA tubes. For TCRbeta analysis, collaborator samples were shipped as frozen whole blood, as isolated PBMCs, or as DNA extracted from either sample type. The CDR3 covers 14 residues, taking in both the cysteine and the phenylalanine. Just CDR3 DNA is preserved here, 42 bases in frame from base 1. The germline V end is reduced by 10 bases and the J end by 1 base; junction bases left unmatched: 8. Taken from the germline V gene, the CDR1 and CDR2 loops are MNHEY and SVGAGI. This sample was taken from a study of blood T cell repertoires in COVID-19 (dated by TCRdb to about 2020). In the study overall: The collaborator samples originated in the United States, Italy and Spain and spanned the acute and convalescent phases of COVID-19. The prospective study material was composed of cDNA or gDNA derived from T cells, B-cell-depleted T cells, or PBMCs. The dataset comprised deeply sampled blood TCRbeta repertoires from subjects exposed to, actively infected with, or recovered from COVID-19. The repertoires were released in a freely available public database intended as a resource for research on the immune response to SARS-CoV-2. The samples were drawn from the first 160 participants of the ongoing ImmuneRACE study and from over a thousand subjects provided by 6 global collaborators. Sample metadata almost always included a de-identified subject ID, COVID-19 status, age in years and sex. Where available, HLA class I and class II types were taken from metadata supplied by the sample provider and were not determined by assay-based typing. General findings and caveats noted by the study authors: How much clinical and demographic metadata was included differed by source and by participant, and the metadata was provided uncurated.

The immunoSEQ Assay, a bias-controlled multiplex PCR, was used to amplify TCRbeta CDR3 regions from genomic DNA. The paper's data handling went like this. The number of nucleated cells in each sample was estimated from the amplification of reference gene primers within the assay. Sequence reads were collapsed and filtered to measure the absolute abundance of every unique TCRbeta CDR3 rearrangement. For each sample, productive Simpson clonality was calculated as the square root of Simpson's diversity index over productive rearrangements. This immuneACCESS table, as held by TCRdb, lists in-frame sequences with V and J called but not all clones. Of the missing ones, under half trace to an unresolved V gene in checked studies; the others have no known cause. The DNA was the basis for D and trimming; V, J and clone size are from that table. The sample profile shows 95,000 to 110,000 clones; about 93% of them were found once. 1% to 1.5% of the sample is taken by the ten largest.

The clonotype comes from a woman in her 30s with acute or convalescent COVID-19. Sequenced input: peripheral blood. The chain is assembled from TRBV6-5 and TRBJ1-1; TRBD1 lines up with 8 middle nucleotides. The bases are TGTGCCACTCAAATGGGGACAGGGAACACTGAAGCTTTCTTT. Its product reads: CATQMGTGNTEAFF.